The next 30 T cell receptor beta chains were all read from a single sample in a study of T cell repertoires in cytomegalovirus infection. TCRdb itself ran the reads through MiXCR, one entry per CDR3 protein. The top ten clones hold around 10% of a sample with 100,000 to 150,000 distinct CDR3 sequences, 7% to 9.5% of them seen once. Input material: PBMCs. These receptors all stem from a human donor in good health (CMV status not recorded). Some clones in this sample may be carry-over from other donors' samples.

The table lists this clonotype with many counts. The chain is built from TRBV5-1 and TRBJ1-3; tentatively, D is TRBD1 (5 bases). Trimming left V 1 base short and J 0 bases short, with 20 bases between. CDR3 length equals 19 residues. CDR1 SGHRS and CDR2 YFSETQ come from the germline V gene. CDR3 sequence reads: CASSLWSGSDTSSGNTIYF. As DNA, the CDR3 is TGCGCCAGCAGCTTGTGGAGCGGGTCGGACACGAGCTCTGGAAACACCATATATTTT.

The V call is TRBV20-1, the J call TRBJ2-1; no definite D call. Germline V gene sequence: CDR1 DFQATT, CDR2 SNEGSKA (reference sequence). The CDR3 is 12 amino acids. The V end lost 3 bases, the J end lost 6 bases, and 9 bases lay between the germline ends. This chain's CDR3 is CSASFVSNEQFF. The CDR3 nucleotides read TGCAGTGCTAGTTTTGTTAGCAATGAGCAGTTCTTC.

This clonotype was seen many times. CDR3 region: CASSLFRTGNSPLHF. As DNA, the CDR3 is TGTGCCAGCAGCTTATTCCGGACAGGGAATTCACCCCTCCACTTT. This chain uses TRBV7-2 with TRBJ1-6, with 8 bases matching TRBD1. Germline values: CDR1 SGHTA, CDR2 FQGNSA. Losses at the gene ends were 2 bases for V and 7 bases for J; bases not matched to a gene: 4. The CDR3 runs to 15 residues.

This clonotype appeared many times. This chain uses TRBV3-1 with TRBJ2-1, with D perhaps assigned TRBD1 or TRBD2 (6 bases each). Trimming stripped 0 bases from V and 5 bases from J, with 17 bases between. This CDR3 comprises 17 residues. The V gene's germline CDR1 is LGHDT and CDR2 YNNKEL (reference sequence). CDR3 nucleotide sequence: TGTGCCAGCAGCCAAGACGCCCGGGGGCCCTATCACAATGAGCAGTTCTTC. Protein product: CASSQDARGPYHNEQFF.

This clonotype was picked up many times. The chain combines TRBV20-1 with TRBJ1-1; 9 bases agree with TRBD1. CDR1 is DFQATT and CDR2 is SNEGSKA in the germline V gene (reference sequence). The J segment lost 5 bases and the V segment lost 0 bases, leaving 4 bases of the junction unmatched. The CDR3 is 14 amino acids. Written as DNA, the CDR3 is TGCAGTGCTAGAGATGACAGGGGGAGAACTGAAGCTTTCTTT. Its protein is CSARDDRGRTEAFF.

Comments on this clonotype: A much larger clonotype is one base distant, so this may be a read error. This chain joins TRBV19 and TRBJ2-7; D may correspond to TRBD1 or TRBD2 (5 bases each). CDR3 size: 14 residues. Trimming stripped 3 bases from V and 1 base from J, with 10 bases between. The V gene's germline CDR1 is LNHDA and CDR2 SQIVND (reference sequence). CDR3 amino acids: CASSIVGGSYEQYV. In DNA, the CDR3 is TGTGCCAGTAGTATCGTTGGGGGTTCCTACGAGCAGTACGTC.

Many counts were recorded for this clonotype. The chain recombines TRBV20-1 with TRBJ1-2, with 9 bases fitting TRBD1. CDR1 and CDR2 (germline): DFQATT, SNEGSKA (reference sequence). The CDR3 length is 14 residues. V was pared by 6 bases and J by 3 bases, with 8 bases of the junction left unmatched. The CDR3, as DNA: TGCAGTGCAGAACCGACAGGGGGAGACTATGGCTACACCTTC. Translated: CSAEPTGGDYGYTF.

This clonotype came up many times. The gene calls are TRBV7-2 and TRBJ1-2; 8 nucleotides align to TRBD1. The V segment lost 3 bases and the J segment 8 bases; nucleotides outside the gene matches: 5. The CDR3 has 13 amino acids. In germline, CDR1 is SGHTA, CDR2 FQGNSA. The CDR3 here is CASSLQGAFGYTF. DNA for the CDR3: TGTGCCAGCAGCTTGCAGGGGGCCTTCGGCTACACCTTC.

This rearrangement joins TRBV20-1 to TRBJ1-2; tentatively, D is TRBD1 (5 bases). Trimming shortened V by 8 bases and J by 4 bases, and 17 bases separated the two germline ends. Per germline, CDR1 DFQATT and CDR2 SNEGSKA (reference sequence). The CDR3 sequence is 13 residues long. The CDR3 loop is CSSQASGGYGYTF. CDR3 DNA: TGCAGTTCACAGGCTTCCGGAGGCTATGGCTACACCTTC.

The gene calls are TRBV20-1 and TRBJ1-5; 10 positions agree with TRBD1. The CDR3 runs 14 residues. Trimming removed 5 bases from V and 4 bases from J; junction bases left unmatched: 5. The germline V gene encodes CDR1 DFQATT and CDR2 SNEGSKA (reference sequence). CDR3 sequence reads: CSAGGGQGNQPQHF. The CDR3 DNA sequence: TGCAGTGCTGGGGGGGGACAGGGGAATCAGCCCCAGCATTTT.

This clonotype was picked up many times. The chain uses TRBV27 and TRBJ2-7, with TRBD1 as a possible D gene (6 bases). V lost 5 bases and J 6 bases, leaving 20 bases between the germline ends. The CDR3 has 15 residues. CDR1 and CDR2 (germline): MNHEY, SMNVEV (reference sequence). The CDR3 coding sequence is TGTGCCAGCAGTCGATACCTCAGGGGAGACGGCGAGCAGTACTTC. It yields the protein CASSRYLRGDGEQYF.

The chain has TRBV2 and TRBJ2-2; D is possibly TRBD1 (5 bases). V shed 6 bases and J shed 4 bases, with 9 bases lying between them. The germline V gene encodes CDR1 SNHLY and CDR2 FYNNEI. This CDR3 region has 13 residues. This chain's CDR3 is CASREQATGELFF. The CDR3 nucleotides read TGTGCCAGCAGGGAACAGGCCACCGGGGAGCTGTTTTTT.

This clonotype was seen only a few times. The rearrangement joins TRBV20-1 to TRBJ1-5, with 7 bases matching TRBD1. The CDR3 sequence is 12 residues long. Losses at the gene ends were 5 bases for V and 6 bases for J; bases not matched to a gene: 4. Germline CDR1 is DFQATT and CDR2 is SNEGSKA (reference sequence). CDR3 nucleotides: TGCAGTGCTCTACAGGGGAGTCAGCCCCAGCATTTT. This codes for CSALQGSQPQHF.

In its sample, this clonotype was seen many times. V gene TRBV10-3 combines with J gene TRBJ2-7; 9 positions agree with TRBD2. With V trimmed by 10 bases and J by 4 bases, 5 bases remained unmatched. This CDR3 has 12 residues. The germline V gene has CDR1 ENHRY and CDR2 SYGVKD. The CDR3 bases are TGTGCCACGGCGGGGGGGCAATACGAGCAGTACTTC. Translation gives CATAGGQYEQYF.

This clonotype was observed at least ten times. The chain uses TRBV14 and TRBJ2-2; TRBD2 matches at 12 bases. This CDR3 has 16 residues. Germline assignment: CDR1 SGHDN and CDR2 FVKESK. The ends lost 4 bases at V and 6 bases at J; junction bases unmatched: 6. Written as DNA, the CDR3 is TGTGCCAGCAGCCGTACTAGCGGGGGGCTGGCCGGGGAGCTGTTTTTT. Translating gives CASSRTSGGLAGELFF.

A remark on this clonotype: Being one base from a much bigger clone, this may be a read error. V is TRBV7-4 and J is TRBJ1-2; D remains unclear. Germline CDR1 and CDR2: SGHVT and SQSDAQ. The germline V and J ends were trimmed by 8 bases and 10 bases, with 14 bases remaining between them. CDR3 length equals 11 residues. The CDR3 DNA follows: TGTGCCAGCGGTCGGGAGGAACTCTACACCTTC. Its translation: CASGREELYTF.

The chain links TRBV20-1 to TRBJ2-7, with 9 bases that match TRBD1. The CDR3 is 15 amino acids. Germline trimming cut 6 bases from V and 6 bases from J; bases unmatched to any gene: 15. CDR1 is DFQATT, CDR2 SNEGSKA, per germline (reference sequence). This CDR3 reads CSAARNRGQVGEQYF. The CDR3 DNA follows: TGCAGTGCAGCGAGGAACAGGGGGCAGGTTGGCGAGCAGTACTTC.

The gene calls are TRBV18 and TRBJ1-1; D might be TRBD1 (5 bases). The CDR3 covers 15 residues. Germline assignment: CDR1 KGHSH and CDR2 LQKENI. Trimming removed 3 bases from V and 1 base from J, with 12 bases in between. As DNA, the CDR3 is TGTGCCAGCTCACCGCCACAGGCGACGAACACTGAAGCTTTCTTT. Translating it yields CASSPPQATNTEAFF.

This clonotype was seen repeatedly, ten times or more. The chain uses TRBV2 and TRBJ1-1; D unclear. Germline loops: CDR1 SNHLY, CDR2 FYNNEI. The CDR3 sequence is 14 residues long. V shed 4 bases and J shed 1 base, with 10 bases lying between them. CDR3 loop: CASSVEFANTEAFF. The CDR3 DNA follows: TGTGCCAGCAGTGTCGAATTTGCGAACACTGAAGCTTTCTTT.

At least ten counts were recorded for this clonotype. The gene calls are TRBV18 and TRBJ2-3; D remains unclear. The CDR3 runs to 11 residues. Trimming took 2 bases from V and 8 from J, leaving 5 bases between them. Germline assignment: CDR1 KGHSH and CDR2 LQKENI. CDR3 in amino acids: CASSPKGTQYF. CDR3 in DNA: TGTGCCAGCTCACCAAAGGGTACGCAGTATTTT. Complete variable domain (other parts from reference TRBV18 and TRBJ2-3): NAGVMQNPRHLVRRRGQEARLRCSPMKGHSHVYWYRQLPEEGLKFMVYLQKENIIDESGMPKERFSAEFPKEGPSILRIQQVVRGDSAAYFCASSPKGTQYFGPGTRLTVL.

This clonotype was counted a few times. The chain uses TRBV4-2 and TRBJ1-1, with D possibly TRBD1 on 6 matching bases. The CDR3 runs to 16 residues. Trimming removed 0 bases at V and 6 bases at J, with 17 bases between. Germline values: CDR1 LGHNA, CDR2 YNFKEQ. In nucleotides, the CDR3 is TGTGCCAGCAGCCAAGAACATCGGCAGGGGTTCCCTGAAGCTTTCTTT. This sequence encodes CASSQEHRQGFPEAFF.

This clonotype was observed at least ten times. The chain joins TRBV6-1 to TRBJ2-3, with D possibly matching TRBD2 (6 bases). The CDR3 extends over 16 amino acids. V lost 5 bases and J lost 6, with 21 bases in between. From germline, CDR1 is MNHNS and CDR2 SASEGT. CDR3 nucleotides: TGTGCCAGCAGTACCTGGCCGGACTACCGGTCGGATACGCAGTATTTT. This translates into CASSTWPDYRSDTQYF.

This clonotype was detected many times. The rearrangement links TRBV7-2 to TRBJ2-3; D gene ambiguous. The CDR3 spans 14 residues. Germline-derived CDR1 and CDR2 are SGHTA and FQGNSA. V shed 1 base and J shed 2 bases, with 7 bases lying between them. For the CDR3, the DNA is TGTGCCAGCAGCTTAGTCGGGCCCACAGATACGCAGTATTTT. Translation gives CASSLVGPTDTQYF.

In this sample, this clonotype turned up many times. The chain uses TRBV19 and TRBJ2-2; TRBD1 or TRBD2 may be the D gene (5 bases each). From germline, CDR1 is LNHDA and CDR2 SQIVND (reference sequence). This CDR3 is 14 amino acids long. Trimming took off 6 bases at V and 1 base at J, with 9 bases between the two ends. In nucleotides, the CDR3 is TGTGCCAGTAGCCGGGACGGGAACACCGGGGAGCTGTTTTTT. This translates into CASSRDGNTGELFF.

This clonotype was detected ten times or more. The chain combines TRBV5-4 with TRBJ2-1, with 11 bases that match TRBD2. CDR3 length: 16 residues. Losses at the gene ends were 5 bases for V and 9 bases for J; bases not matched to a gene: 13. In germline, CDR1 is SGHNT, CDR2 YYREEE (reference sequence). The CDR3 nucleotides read TGTGCCAGCAGTTCTGGAGGAGTAGCGGGGGGGTTTGAGCAGTTCTTC. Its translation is CASSSGGVAGGFEQFF.

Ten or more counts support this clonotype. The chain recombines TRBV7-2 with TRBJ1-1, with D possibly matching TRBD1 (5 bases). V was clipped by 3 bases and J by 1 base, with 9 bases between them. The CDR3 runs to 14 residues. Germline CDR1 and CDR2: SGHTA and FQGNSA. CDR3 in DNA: TGTGCCAGCAGCTTTCAGGGCGGGAACACTGAAGCTTTCTTT. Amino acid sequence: CASSFQGGNTEAFF. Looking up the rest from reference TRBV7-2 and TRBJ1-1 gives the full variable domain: GAGVSQSPSNKVTEKGKDVELRCDPISGHTALYWYRQSLGQGLEFLIYFQGNSAPDKSGLPSDRFSAERTGGSVSTLTIQRTQQEDSAVYLCASSFQGGNTEAFFGQGTRLTVV.

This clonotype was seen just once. CDR3 DNA sequence: TGCGCCAGCAGCTTGGCCTGGTTCGGCGGGGAGACCCAGTACTTC. Translated, it gives CASSLAWFGGETQYF. The chain has TRBV5-1 and TRBJ2-5; weak D call: TRBD2 (5 bases). Germline V lookup: CDR1 SGHRS, CDR2 YFSETQ. CDR3 size: 15 residues. V dropped 0 bases and J dropped 5 bases, with 14 bases sitting between them.

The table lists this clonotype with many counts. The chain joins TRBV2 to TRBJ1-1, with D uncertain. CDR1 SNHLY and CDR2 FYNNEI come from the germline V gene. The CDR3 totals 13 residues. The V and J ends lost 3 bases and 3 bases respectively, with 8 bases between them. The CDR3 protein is CASSDYTYTEAFF. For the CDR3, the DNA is TGTGCCAGCAGTGACTACACGTACACTGAAGCTTTCTTT.

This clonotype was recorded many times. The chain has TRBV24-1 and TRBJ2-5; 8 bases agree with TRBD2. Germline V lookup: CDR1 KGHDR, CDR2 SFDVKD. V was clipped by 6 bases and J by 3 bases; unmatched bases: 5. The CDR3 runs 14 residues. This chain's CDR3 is CATSPGGAEETQYF. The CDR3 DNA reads TGTGCCACCAGTCCCGGGGGGGCGGAAGAGACCCAGTACTTC.

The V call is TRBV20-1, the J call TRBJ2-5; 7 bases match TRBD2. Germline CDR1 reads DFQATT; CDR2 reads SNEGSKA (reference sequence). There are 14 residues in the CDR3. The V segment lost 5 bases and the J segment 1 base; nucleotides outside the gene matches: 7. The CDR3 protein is CSASLPGGQETQYF. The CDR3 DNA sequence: TGCAGTGCTTCCCTTCCGGGGGGCCAAGAGACCCAGTACTTC.